The TCR beta chain under discussion was sequenced for a study of blood T cell repertoires in COVID-19. Across the whole study: Acute-phase and convalescent COVID-19 samples originated in the United States, Italy and Spain.

The table lists this clone with a few counts. Repertoires were generated with immunoSEQ multiplex PCR, while TCRdb's copy carries only in-frame clones and drops some. The table includes tens of thousands of clones, more than 70% detected once. The length of the CDR3 is 15 residues. Germline V gives CDR1 LGHDT, CDR2 YNNKEL (reference sequence). The V segment lost 4 bases and the J segment 5 bases; nucleotides outside the gene matches: 8. Sequences were obtained from peripheral blood. This clonotype was sampled from a man aged 60 to 75 with COVID-19, enrolled during active disease. This chain uses TRBV3-1 (or the pseudogene TRBV3-2) with TRBJ1-1; 9 bases map to TRBD1. CDR3 sequence reads: CASSPSWTGETEAFF. The CDR3 region has the DNA TGTGCCAGCAGCCCCTCCTGGACAGGGGAGACTGAAGCTTTCTTT.